This T cell receptor beta chain was profiled in a study of T cell responses to AZD1222 COVID-19 vaccine. Data came from immunoSEQ multiplex PCR; TCRdb stores just in-frame clones and leaves some out. The sample holds around 140,000 clones, around 90% seen once. The study's findings and limits: Repertoire sampling occurred only after the peak T cell response. Baseline seropositives among AZD1222 recipients totaled only six or seven.

On this clone: The antigen remains undetermined.

Germline CDR1 and CDR2: LGHDT and YNNKEL (reference sequence). The CDR3 covers 17 residues. Trimming at V came to 0 bases and at J to 2 bases, leaving 3 bases not matched to a gene. Combined were second doses at about 4 or about 12 weeks. The source material was peripheral blood, sampled 28 days after the second AZD1222 dose. The J gene is TRBJ2-3, the V gene TRBV3-1 (or the pseudogene TRBV3-2); 12 bases fit TRBD2. This TCR derives from an adult who received the AZD1222 COVID-19 vaccine. CDR3 amino acids: CASSQETSGGYTDTQYF. The CDR3 DNA follows: TGTGCCAGCAGCCAAGAGACTAGCGGGGGTTACACAGATACGCAGTATTTT.